The following is a T cell receptor (beta chain) sequence with its context. The record originates from a study of blood T cell repertoires in COVID-19. Turning to the study itself: Donors in the United States, Italy and Spain gave samples during acute or convalescent COVID-19. From T cells, B-cell-depleted T cells, or PBMCs came the material, which was cDNA or gDNA.

CDR1 SQVTM and CDR2 ANQGSEA come from the germline V gene. Trimming removed 2 bases at V and 3 bases at J, with 9 bases between. The CDR3 spans 13 residues. In the study's own analysis: Amplification of reference gene primers provided the estimated nucleated cell counts. TCRdb's table, derived via immunoSEQ multiplex PCR, lists solely in-frame clones and lacks some. The V and J calls and clone size come from that table; D and trimming were worked out from the DNA. The sample carries roughly 140,000 clones, 80% to 90% recorded once. The receptor's source is a woman aged 45-60 years with acute or convalescent COVID-19. V usage is TRBV29-1 and J usage is TRBJ2-3; D is possibly TRBD1 (5 bases). Sequencing used peripheral blood. The CDR3 loop reads CSVELGATDTQYF. CDR3 in DNA: TGCAGCGTTGAACTTGGGGCAACAGATACGCAGTATTTT.